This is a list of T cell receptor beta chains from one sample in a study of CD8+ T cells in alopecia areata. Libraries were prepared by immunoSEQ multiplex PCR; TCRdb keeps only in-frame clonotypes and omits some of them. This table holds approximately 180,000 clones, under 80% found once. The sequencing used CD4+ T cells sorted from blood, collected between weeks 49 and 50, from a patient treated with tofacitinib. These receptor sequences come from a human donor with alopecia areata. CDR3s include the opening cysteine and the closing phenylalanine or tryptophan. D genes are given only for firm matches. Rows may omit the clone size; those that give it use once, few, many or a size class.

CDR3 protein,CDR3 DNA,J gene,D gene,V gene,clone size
CASSRAGQGVGTQYF,TGCGCCAGCAGCCGGGCGGGACAGGGAGTTGGTACGCAGTATTTT,TRBJ2-3,TRBD1,TRBV4-1,NA
CATTRGPDTQYF,TGTGCCACCACCCGGGGGCCAGATACGCAGTATTTT,TRBJ2-3,NA,TRBV6-1,few
CASSLLSDTQYF,TGCGCCAGCAGTCTCCTTAGTGATACGCAGTATTTT,TRBJ2-3,NA,TRBV10-2,NA
CSVGRVSVDYGYTF,TGCAGCGTTGGGCGGGTTTCGGTGGACTATGGCTACACCTTC,TRBJ1-2,NA,TRBV29-1,NA
CASSWTGRENIQYF,TGCGCCAGCAGCTGGACAGGGCGAGAAAACATTCAGTACTTC,TRBJ2-4,TRBD1,TRBV5-1,NA
CASSWVTGGRNTEAFF,TGTGCCAGCAGCTGGGTTACAGGGGGACGAAACACTGAAGCTTTCTTT,TRBJ1-1,TRBD1,TRBV7-2,NA
CSDRVGETQYF,TGCAGCGATAGGGTCGGCGAGACCCAGTACTTC,TRBJ2-5,NA,TRBV29-1,NA
CASSPWGAGTQYF,TGTGCCAGCAGCCCCTGGGGAGCGGGGACGCAGTATTTT,TRBJ2-3,TRBD2,TRBV7-8,few
CSVEDLGVYGYTF,TGCAGCGTTGAAGATCTGGGGGTCTATGGCTACACCTTC,TRBJ1-2,NA,TRBV29-1,NA
CASSHDDSSYEQYF,TGCGCCAGCAGCCACGATGACAGCTCCTACGAGCAGTACTTC,TRBJ2-7,NA,TRBV4-3,NA
CASSSGQGTNYGYTF,TGCGCCAGCAGCTCAGGACAGGGGACAAACTATGGCTACACCTTC,TRBJ1-2,TRBD1,TRBV5-1,NA
CASSSSQGVTSYNEQFF,TGTGCCAGCAGTTCCTCACAGGGGGTGACGTCCTACAATGAGCAGTTCTTC,TRBJ2-1,TRBD1,TRBV27,NA
CAWEQGPTDTQYF,TGTGCCTGGGAACAGGGGCCCACAGATACGCAGTATTTT,TRBJ2-3,TRBD1,TRBV30,NA
CASSNEGGAFF,TGTGCCAGTAGTAACGAGGGTGGCGCTTTCTTT,TRBJ1-1,NA,TRBV19,NA
CSAGEKGRNSYEQYF,TGCAGCGCGGGGGAAAAGGGACGGAACTCCTACGAGCAGTACTTC,TRBJ2-7,NA,TRBV29-1,NA
CASSASGGNTQYF,TGTGCCAGCAGCGCTAGCGGGGGAAATACGCAGTATTTT,TRBJ2-3,TRBD2,TRBV7-3,few
CSVEARQVGTEAFF,TGCAGCGTTGAAGCCCGACAGGTGGGCACTGAAGCTTTCTTT,TRBJ1-1,NA,TRBV29-1,NA
CSVTEGRYEQYF,TGCAGCGTTACGGAAGGACGGTACGAGCAGTACTTC,TRBJ2-7,NA,TRBV29-1,few
CASSQTRDTQYF,TGCGCCAGCAGCCAAACTCGAGATACGCAGTATTTT,TRBJ2-3,NA,TRBV4-3,NA
CASSPPGVGEGYTF,TGCGCCAGCAGCCCGCCTGGGGTTGGGGAAGGCTACACCTTC,TRBJ1-2,NA,TRBV4-1,NA
CASSQVPGNTEAFF,TGTGCCAGCAGCCAAGTCCCAGGGAACACTGAAGCTTTCTTT,TRBJ1-1,NA,TRBV14,NA
CASSQGLARNTEAFF,TGCGCCAGCAGCCAAGGGCTAGCCAGGAACACTGAAGCTTTCTTT,TRBJ1-1,NA,TRBV4-3,NA
CASSLAPGGRLYEQYF,TGTGCCAGCAGCTTAGCCCCGGGGGGGCGTTTATACGAGCAGTACTTC,TRBJ2-7,TRBD2,TRBV7-8,once
CSAQGLNTEAFF,TGCAGCGCCCAGGGTCTGAACACTGAAGCTTTCTTT,TRBJ1-1,NA,TRBV29-1,NA
CAWSRGQVYEQYF,TGTGCCTGGAGTCGGGGACAGGTCTACGAGCAGTACTTC,TRBJ2-7,TRBD1,TRBV30,NA
CSVTGLAGGLYNEQFF,TGCAGCGTAACGGGACTAGCGGGGGGCCTCTACAATGAGCAGTTCTTC,TRBJ2-1,TRBD2,TRBV29-1,NA
CATSSGDRGTYEQYF,TGTGCCACCAGCAGTGGGGACAGGGGTACCTACGAGCAGTACTTC,TRBJ2-7,TRBD1,TRBV15,NA
CSAPWGDTQYF,TGCAGCGCCCCATGGGGGGATACGCAGTATTTT,TRBJ2-3,NA,TRBV29-1,few
CASSVRGGETQYF,TGTGCCAGCAGTGTGAGGGGCGGCGAGACCCAGTACTTC,TRBJ2-5,NA,TRBV6-4,NA